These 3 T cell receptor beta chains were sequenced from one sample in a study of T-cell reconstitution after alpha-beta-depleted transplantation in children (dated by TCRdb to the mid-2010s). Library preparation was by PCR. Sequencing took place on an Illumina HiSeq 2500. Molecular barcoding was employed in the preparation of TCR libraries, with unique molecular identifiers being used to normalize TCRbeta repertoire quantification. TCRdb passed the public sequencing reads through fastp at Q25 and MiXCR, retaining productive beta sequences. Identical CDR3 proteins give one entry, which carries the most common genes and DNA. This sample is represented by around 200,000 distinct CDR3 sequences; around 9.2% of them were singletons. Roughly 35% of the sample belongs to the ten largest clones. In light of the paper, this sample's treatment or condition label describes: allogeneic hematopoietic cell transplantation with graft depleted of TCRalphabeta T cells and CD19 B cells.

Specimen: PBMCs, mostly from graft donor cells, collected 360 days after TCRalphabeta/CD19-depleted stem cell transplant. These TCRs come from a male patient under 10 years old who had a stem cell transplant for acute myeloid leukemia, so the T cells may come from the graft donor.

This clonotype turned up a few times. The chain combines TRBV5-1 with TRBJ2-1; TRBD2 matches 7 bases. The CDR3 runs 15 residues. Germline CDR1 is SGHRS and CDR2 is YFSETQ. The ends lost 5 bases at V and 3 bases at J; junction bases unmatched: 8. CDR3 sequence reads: CASRPRREGYNEQFF. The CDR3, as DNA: TGCGCCAGCAGGCCTAGGAGGGAGGGCTACAATGAGCAGTTCTTC.

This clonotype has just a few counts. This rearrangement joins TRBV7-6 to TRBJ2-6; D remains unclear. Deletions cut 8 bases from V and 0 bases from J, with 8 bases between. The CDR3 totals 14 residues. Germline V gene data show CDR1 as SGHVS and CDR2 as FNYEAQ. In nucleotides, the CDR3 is TGTGCCAGCCTTGGGAACTCTGGGGCCAACGTCCTGACTTTC. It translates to CASLGNSGANVLTF.

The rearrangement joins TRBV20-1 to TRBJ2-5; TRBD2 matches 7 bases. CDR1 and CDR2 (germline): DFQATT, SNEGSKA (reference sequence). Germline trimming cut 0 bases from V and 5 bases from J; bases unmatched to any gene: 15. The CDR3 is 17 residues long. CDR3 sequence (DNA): TGCAGTGCTAGAGATATAGCGGGTCCCTCGTCTTGGGAGACCCAGTACTTC. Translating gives CSARDIAGPSSWETQYF.